Listed here are 20 T cell receptor beta chains from one sample, sequenced in a study of CD8+CD57+ T cells in acquired aplastic anemia. Genomic DNA templated the TCR beta VDJ and CDR3 profiling. TCRdb redid the calling of the reads with MiXCR, one entry per CDR3 protein. The table includes fewer than 150,000 distinct CDR3 sequences, 48% detected once. Sequenced: sorted CD4+, CD8+, or CD8+CD57+ T cells (not recorded which) from PBMCs. All receptors derive from a human donor in good health, serving as a control.

The V call is TRBV10-3, the J call TRBJ1-1, with a possible D match to TRBD1 (5 bases). The CDR3 runs to 14 residues. Germline V CDR1 and CDR2: ENHRY, SYGVKD. V dropped 2 bases and J dropped 0 bases, with 7 bases sitting between them. The CDR3 is CAISEGGLNTEAFF. CDR3 DNA sequence: TGTGCCATCAGTGAGGGGGGATTGAACACTGAAGCTTTCTTT.

The chain couples TRBV7-6 to TRBJ2-5; D remains unclear. CDR1 is SGHVS, CDR2 FNYEAQ, per germline. The V end lost 10 bases, the J end lost 4 bases, and 10 bases lay between the germline ends. The CDR3 runs 11 residues. CDR3 amino acids: CATEVGETQYF. The CDR3 DNA is TGTGCCACCGAGGTGGGAGAGACCCAGTACTTC.

As for this clonotype: This is likely a read error, given that the CDR3 carries no conserved phenylalanine or tryptophan at its end. CDR3 loop: CSAKDREGTDTQYS. The DNA of the CDR3 is TGCAGTGCTAAGGACAGGGAGGGCACAGATACGCAGTATTCT. This chain uses TRBV20-1 with TRBJ2-3; 8 positions agree with TRBD1. This CDR3 comprises 14 residues. Germline CDR1 DFQATT, CDR2 SNEGSKA (reference sequence). The V and J ends lost 4 bases and 1 base, in that order; junction bases with no gene match: 4.

The gene calls are TRBV5-1 and TRBJ2-7, with 7 nucleotides matching TRBD1. Germline assignment: CDR1 SGHRS and CDR2 YFSETQ. The CDR3 is 15 amino acids. V dropped 0 bases and J dropped 0; count of bases not matched to a gene: 3. CDR3 in DNA: TGCGCCAGCAGCTTGGATGGGGACAGCTCCTACGAGCAGTACTTC. Translating it yields CASSLDGDSSYEQYF.

This clonotype was seen repeatedly, ten times or more. This chain uses TRBV6-1 with TRBJ1-2; 7 bases are a match to TRBD1. Trimming at V came to 2 bases and at J to 7 bases, leaving 13 bases not matched to a gene. The CDR3 extends over 16 amino acids. Germline V gene lookup returns CDR1 MNHNS and CDR2 SASEGT. The CDR3 is CASSESVGGVSGGYTF. DNA for the CDR3: TGTGCCAGCAGTGAAAGTGTAGGGGGCGTCTCAGGTGGCTACACCTTC.

J is TRBJ2-3 and V is TRBV5-8, with D possibly being TRBD2 (6 bases). The V gene lost 10 bases and the J gene lost 5 bases, with 20 bases spanning the gap. Germline V gives CDR1 SGHTS, CDR2 YDEGEE. The CDR3 contains 14 residues. CDR3 sequence: CASPGTELEDTQYF. For the CDR3, the DNA is TGTGCCTCCCCAGGGACTGAACTTGAAGATACGCAGTATTTT. The full variable domain, completed using reference TRBV5-8 and TRBJ2-3, is EAGVTQSPTHLIKTRGQQATLRCSPISGHTSVYWYQQALGLGLQFLLWYDEGEERNRGNFPPRFSGRQFPNYSSELNVNALELEDSALYLCASPGTELEDTQYFGPGTRLTVL.

The chain has TRBV15 and TRBJ2-7; 8 bases are shared with TRBD1. The trim removed 7 bases at V and 5 bases at J, leaving 10 bases unmatched. CDR1 is LNHNV, CDR2 YYDKDF, per germline (reference sequence). The CDR3 extends over 14 amino acids. CDR3 sequence (DNA): TGTGCCACCAAGATGGGTGGACAGGGAAACGAGCAGTACTTC. Its protein is CATKMGGQGNEQYF.

A few counts support this clonotype. The chain joins TRBV20-1 to TRBJ2-5; 10 bases agree with TRBD2. Germline loops: CDR1 DFQATT, CDR2 SNEGSKA (reference sequence). This CDR3 has 14 amino acids. V lost 2 bases to trimming and J lost 2 bases; unmatched junction nucleotides: 2. The CDR3 sequence is CSARTLAGQETQYF. The CDR3 bases are TGCAGTGCTAGAACACTAGCGGGGCAAGAGACCCAGTACTTC.

The gene calls are TRBV29-1 and TRBJ1-5, with TRBD1 as a possible D gene (5 bases). CDR1 is SQVTM, CDR2 ANQGSEA, per germline. This CDR3 spans 12 amino acids. Trimming shortened V by 2 bases and J by 10 bases, and 12 bases separated the two germline ends. DNA for the CDR3: TGCAGCGTTGAATCTACAGGCGGACCCCAGCATTTT. This encodes CSVESTGGPQHF.

This clonotype was seen a handful of times. The V and J genes are TRBV6-2 or TRBV6-3 and TRBJ1-2, with D tentatively TRBD1 (6 bases). The V end lost 5 bases, the J end lost 12 bases, and 16 bases lay between the germline ends. The germline V gene encodes CDR1 MNHEY and CDR2 SVGEGT. The CDR3 has 12 amino acids. DNA for the CDR3: TGTGCCAGCAGTCGAAACAGGGAAGGCCACACCTTC. Translation gives CASSRNREGHTF.

This chain links TRBV12-3 or TRBV12-4 with TRBJ2-7; a weak D match, TRBD2 (5 bases). The CDR3 extends over 13 amino acids. The ends were cut back, 1 base at V and 6 bases at J, with 10 bases in the middle. The CDR3 loop is CASSLGLASEQYV. The DNA for the CDR3 is TGTGCCAGCAGTTTAGGGCTAGCAAGCGAGCAGTACGTC.

This clonotype appeared many times. J is TRBJ1-6 and V is TRBV13; tentatively, D is TRBD1 (5 bases). The CDR3 has 17 residues. V lost 5 bases, J lost 3 bases, and 17 bases lay in between. Germline CDR1 reads PRHDT; CDR2 reads FYEKMQ (reference sequence). CDR3 residues: CASSQQGRIRYNSPLHF. CDR3 nucleotide sequence: TGTGCCAGCAGCCAGCAGGGACGGATACGCTATAATTCACCCCTCCACTTT.

This clonotype was observed a handful of times. CDR3 loop: CASSTDRGNSPLHF. CDR3 DNA: TGTGCCAGTAGTACCGACAGGGGGAATTCACCCCTCCACTTT. The chain combines TRBV19 with TRBJ1-6; 9 positions agree with TRBD1. The CDR3 runs to 14 residues. V gave up 4 bases and J gave up 7 bases; unmatched junction bases: 2. Germline V gene data show CDR1 as LNHDA and CDR2 as SQIVND (reference sequence).

The chain employs TRBV25-1 and TRBJ1-1; D gene uncertain. Trimming removed 3 bases from V and 1 base from J, with 9 bases in between. The CDR3 loop spans 14 amino acids. CDR1 is MGHDK and CDR2 is SYGVNS in the germline V gene. The CDR3 nucleotides read TGTGCCAGCAGTGACCGCGCCAGGAACACTGAAGCTTTCTTT. As protein: CASSDRARNTEAFF.

The chain uses TRBV10-3 and TRBJ2-7; TRBD1 matches 9 bases. This CDR3 is 14 amino acids long. J gave up 0 bases and V 4 bases, and 1 base lay outside the gene matches. Germline CDR1 ENHRY, CDR2 SYGVKD. The CDR3 loop reads CAISGDRVSYEQYF. CDR3 sequence (DNA): TGTGCCATCAGTGGGGACAGGGTCTCCTACGAGCAGTACTTC.

This clonotype was detected once. V is TRBV7-8 and J is TRBJ1-4; D is unclear. Germline V CDR1 and CDR2: SGHVS, FQNEAQ. V lost 3 bases and J 3 bases, leaving 8 bases between the germline ends. The CDR3 is 14 residues long. CDR3 amino acids: CASSFTDANEKLFF. Written as DNA, the CDR3 is TGTGCCAGCAGCTTCACGGACGCTAATGAAAAACTGTTTTTT.

Ten or more counts support this clonotype. The chain joins TRBV3-1 to TRBJ1-2; TRBD1 agrees at 8 bases. Unmatched junction bases numbered 15, after V lost 4 bases and J lost 5 bases. The CDR3 covers 17 residues. The germline CDR1 and CDR2 sequences are LGHDT and YNNKEL (reference sequence). The CDR3 spells CASSPQTGVKRLYGYTF. DNA for the CDR3: TGTGCCAGCAGCCCGCAGACAGGGGTAAAAAGGCTGTATGGCTACACCTTC.

This clonotype was found many times. CDR3 in DNA: TGCAGTGCTAGAGATACTAGCGGTCTTTACGAGCAGTACTTC. It specifies CSARDTSGLYEQYF. This chain links TRBV20-1 with TRBJ2-7, with 8 bases lining up with TRBD2. The germline CDR1 and CDR2 sequences are DFQATT and SNEGSKA (reference sequence). J was trimmed by 4 bases and V by 0 bases; bases with no gene match: 5. The CDR3 is 14 residues long.

This clonotype was counted at least ten times. The rearrangement links TRBV30 to TRBJ1-1; D uncertain. The germline CDR1 and CDR2 sequences are GTSNPN and SVGIG (reference sequence). Trimming took off 4 bases at V and 4 bases at J, with 22 bases between the two ends. CDR3 length: 16 residues. This CDR3 reads CAWNRRPQPVVTEAFF. The CDR3 coding sequence is TGTGCCTGGAACCGACGACCCCAGCCAGTGGTCACTGAAGCTTTCTTT.

In its sample, this clonotype was seen a few times. Possible read error: a much larger clone is one base away. V is TRBV12-3 or TRBV12-4 and J is TRBJ1-1; D perhaps matches TRBD1 (6 bases). The CDR3 is made up of 13 amino acids. The CDR3 coding sequence is TGTACCAGCAGACTGGACAGGAACACTGAAGCTTTCTTT. Translated: CTSRLDRNTEAFF.